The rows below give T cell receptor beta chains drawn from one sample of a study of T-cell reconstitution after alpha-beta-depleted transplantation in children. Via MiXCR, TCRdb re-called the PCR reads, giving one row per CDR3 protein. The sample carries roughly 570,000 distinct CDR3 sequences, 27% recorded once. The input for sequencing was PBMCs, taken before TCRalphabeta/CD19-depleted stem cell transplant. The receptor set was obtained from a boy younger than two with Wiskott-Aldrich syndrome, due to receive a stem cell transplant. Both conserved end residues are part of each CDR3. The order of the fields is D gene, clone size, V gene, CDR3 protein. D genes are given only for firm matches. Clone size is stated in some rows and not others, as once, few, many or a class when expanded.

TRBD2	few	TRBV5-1	CASSYSGSGDTQYF
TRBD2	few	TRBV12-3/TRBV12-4	CASRHTLAGPVLADTQYF
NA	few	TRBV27	CASSSQPLRGETQYF
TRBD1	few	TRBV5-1	CASSRDSAAYEQYF
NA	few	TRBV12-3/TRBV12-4	CASSIPSTDTQYF
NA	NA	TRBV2	CASSTPNGVNTGELFF
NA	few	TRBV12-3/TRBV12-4	CASSPQDTDTQYF
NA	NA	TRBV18	CASSPRQTLDEQYF
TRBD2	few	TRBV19	CASSPLRLASYEQYF
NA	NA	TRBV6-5	CASSFKRAGALGEQYF
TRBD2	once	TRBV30	CAWNPGTSGHTDTQYF
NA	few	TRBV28	CASSLDRLGTQYF
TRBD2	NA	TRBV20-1	CSARDRLAGNTGELFF
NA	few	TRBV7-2	CASSLSRDNLFF
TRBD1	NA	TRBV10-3	CAIADRDRGGNTIYF
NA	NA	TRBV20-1	CSAREGNGYNQPQHF
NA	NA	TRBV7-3	CASTLGPVGTGELFF
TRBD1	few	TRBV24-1	CATSTGTSQGAVTGELFF
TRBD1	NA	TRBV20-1	CSARSRTGLNQPQHF
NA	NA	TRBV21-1	CASSILRTVRNEKLFF
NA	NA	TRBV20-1	CSAIWDPDTGELFF
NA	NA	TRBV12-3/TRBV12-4	CASSTPAGTRAGNEQFF
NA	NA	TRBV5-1	CASSLNPNSGANVLTF
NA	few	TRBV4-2	CASSLGSSVANTGELFF
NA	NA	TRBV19	CASRLQGGTEAFF
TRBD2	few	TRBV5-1	CASSRTSGREIDEQFF
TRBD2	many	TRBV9	CASSLMTSFHEQFF
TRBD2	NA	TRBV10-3	CAIRGGLAGGRNEQFF